This TCR beta chain appears in the sequencing data of a study of cytomegalovirus exposure and HLA in healthy donors (dated by TCRdb to the late 2010s). Some background on the complete study: According to a later analysis, the 120 validation repertoires were produced on the same platform as the 666 repertoires of the first cohort. The aim of the study was to test whether cataloging public T cell receptors could identify signatures of past pathogen exposure. Along with the 666-subject first cohort, a separate validation cohort of over a hundred different subjects was used. High-throughput TCR immunosequencing, statistical association of individual TCRs with disease status, and machine learning were combined to predict cytomegalovirus infection status. The paper's findings and limits, for the study overall: A later analysis found that TCRs clustered in the first cohort also tended to co-occur in the 95 to 150 validation repertoires, with more than 90% of cluster scores above 0. All 130 or so repertoires were used to score co-occurrence in the validation cohort in a later analysis, because that analysis had no HLA typing for the cohort. The classifier was reported to diagnose cytomegalovirus status with high specificity and sensitivity in both the original and validation cohorts. A total of fewer than 200 TCR beta chains were listed by the study as associated with cytomegalovirus. Across donors, most TCR sequences were observed very rarely, whereas some public TCRs were present in many individuals. It was suggested by the authors that the approach could potentially be generalized to other disease states and immunological phenotypes. A few of the identified cytomegalovirus-associated TCR beta chains were confirmed in vitro to be specific for cytomegalovirus antigens.

Donors formed part of the validation cohort, which comprised some 120 subjects and was distinct from the first cohort of several hundred subjects. Comment on this clone: This receptor's antigen is unknown. Base qualities are not at hand, and no much larger clone is one base apart.

The library was produced with the immunoSEQ multiplex PCR assay. Per the authors' processing: To diagnose cytomegalovirus status from the catalog of TCR beta chain sequences, a statistical classification framework was built. In its TCRdb copy, this immuneACCESS table keeps in-frame sequences only and misses some clones. Where compared with another copy, unresolved V genes explain less than half of these, and the others have no known cause. V and J calls and clone size are as listed in that table; D and trimming were resolved from the DNA. The sample table shows 85,000 to 95,000 clones, and approximately 96% are seen once. The ten largest make up over 0.7% of the sample. Via the germline V gene (reference sequence), CDR1 is LNHNV and CDR2 YYDKDF. The CDR3 sequence holds 16 residues, the cysteine and phenylalanine included. Left in the record is the CDR3 DNA by itself, 48 bases read in frame from the first base. V is trimmed back by 3 bases and J by 4 bases, and the junction contains 9 bases that no gene match accounts for.

Sequenced sample: PBMCs. This clonotype originated in a man aged 18-30 years in good health and CMV-seronegative. The chain is made from TRBV15 and TRBJ2-1; TRBD2 agrees with 7 junctional bases. The DNA sequence follows: TGTGCCACCAGCAGGACCCCCGGGAGGTTATACAATGAGCAGTTCTTC. It translates to CATSRTPGRLYNEQFF.